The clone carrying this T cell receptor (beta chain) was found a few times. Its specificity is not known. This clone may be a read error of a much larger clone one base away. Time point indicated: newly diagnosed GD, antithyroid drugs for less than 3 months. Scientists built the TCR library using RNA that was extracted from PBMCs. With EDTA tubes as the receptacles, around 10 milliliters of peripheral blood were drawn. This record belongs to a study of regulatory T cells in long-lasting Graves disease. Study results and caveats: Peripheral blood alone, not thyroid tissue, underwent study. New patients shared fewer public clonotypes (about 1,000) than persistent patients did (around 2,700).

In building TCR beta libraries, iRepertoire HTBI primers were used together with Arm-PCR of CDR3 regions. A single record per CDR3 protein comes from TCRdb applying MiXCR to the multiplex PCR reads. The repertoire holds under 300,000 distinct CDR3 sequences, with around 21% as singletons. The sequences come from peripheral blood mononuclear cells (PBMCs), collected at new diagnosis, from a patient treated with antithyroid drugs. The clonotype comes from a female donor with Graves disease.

The DNA for the CDR3 is TGTGCCAGCAGTTCGTGGACAGGGGGGTCCACTAAAGCTTTCTTT. It translates to CASSSWTGGSTKAFF. The chain recombines TRBV6-1 with TRBJ1-1, with 10 bases that match TRBD1. This CDR3 region has 15 residues. In germline, CDR1 is MNHNS, CDR2 SASEGT.